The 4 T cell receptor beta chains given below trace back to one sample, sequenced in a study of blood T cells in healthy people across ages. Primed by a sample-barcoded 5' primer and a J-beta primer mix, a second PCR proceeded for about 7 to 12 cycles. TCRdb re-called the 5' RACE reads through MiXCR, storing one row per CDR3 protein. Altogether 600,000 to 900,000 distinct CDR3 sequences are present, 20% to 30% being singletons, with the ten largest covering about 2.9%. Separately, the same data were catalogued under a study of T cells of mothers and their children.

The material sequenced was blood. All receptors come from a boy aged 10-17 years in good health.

CDR3 in DNA: TGCAGCGCTAGATTCCGCGACGCCCAAGAGACCCAGTACTTC. Translation gives CSARFRDAQETQYF. The V call is TRBV29-1, the J call TRBJ2-5, with D unresolved. The V gene lost 7 bases and the J gene lost 1 base, with 16 bases spanning the gap. Germline CDR1 is SQVTM and CDR2 is ANQGSEA. The CDR3 runs 14 residues.

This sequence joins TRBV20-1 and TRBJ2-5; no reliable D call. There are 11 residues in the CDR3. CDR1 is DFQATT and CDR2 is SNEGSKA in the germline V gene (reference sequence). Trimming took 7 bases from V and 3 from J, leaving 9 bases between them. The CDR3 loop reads CSGVIEETQYF. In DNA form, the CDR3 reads TGCAGTGGAGTGATAGAAGAGACCCAGTACTTC.

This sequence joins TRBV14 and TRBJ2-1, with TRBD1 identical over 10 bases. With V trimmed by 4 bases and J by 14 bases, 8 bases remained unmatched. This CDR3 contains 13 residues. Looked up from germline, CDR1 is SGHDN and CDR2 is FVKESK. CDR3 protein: CASSLRDRGREFF. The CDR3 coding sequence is TGTGCCAGCAGCCTCCGGGACAGGGGCAGGGAGTTCTTC. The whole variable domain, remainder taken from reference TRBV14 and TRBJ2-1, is EAGVTQFPSHSVIEKGQTVTLRCDPISGHDNLYWYRRVMGKEIKFLLHFVKESKQDESGMPNNRFLAERTGGTYSTLKVQPAELEDSGVYFCASSLRDRGREFFGPGTRLTVL.

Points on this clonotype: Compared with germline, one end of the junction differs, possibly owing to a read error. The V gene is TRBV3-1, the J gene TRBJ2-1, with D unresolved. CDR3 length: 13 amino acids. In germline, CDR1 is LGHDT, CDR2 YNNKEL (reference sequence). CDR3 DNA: TGTGCCGGCAGCCAGCAAGCTCCGAATGAGCAGTTCTTC. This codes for CAGSQQAPNEQFF.